The entry that follows covers one TCR beta chain sequence. Compared with the rest of its sample, this clone is large (0.1 to 1%). Its target antigen remains unknown. It has no much larger one-base neighbor in the sample; base qualities were not kept. This sample is part of a study of T cells in tumors after PD-1 blockade (dated by TCRdb to the late 2010s). For the study in its entirety: Exclusion criteria were prior checkpoint blockade, use of systemic immunosuppressants, or recent radiotherapy or other anti-cancer therapy within 4 weeks. Patients were treated with either pembrolizumab 200 mg every 3 weeks or cemiplimab 350 mg every 2 weeks. Ongoing daily vismodegib 150 mg was also given to a subset of patients during anti-PD-1 treatment. On average, tumor samples had some 25,000 TCR templates (range about 550-100,000) and several thousand unique clonotypes, roughly 20-fold deeper than single-cell TCR sequencing. Paired single-cell RNA and TCR sequencing was performed on site-matched tumors from BCC or SCC patients before and after anti-PD-1 therapy. RECIST version 1.1 was used to evaluate clinical response.

Deletion took 0 bases off V and 5 bases off J, with a span of 6 bases between the germline ends. As encoded in the germline V gene, CDR1 is SGHRS while CDR2 is YFSETQ. From the cysteine up to the phenylalanine, the CDR3 has a length of 14 residues. Here the CDR3 DNA is all that survives: 42 bases in frame from base 1. Interpreted using the paper, the time point label stands for: after anti-PD-1 therapy. Site-matched tumor biopsies were taken from the same primary tumor before and after PD-1 blockade. Genomic DNA extracted from tumor biopsies or peripheral blood was used for bulk TCRbeta sequencing, with input ranging from roughly 616 ng to 6,004 ng. Leftover biopsy material went through bulk TCRbeta sequencing, with the goal of boosting sensitivity for rare clonotypes relative to single-cell TCR sequencing. Histologically proven advanced or metastatic basal or squamous cell carcinoma was present in all patients, all of whom were poor candidates for surgical resection. The basal cell carcinoma cohort comprised 10 or so patients, of whom seven or eight had bulk tumor TCR sequencing. Fresh biopsies were taken from the primary tumor site, and part of the biopsy material was kept in RNAlater for exome and bulk TCR sequencing.

Deep TCRbeta sequencing was performed with the immunoSEQ platform. Processing in the source paper ran as follows. For further analysis, only productive rearrangements were exported from the immunoSEQ Analyzer. A two-sided binomial test with a Bonferroni-corrected P below 0.01 was used to identify clones that significantly expanded or contracted between timepoints. T cell phenotypes were assigned to bulk TCRbeta clonotypes by matching the clonotypes to single-cell RNA+TCR-seq clones with the same TCRbeta sequence. Tumor enrichment of a clone was calculated by dividing the clone's tumor frequency by the clone's PBMC frequency, both taken from bulk TCR sequencing. GLIPH was used to group TCRs into specificity groups, clusters of distinct TCRs likely recognizing common antigens via shared CDR3 motifs. TCRdb obtained this table from immuneACCESS and retained in-frame rearrangements with V and J assigned. These tables miss some clones; where compared with another copy, unresolved V genes account for less than half of the shortfall, and the remainder is unexplained. The V and J calls and clone size come from that table; D and trimming were worked out from the DNA. The sample yields fewer than 8,000 clones; 69% were counted once. The biggest ten clones account for more than 7% of the sample.

Summary of the overall study and its limitations: Clonal replacement appeared only between pre- and post-treatment samples, not between two pre-treatment samples, arguing against biopsy timing or location artifacts. About two fifths of tumor TCR clonotypes were detected in blood, and some novel exhausted tumor clones were observed in pre-treatment blood, which was taken as suggesting peripheral recruitment. Where the novel T cell clones came from was not identified, and possible sources could include lymphoid organs or rare unexpanded clones inside the tumor or in the tumor periphery. Exhausted CD8+ clones expanded after therapy were found to be mostly novel clonotypes undetected pre-treatment, suggesting clonal replacement rather than reinvigoration of pre-existing clones.

The sequencing here drew on tumor tissue, taken after anti-PD-1 treatment. This receptor was obtained from a human donor with basal cell carcinoma. Recombination linked TRBV5-1 to TRBJ1-6, with no D gene named confidently. The CDR3 protein sequence reads: CASSLEQNNSPLHF. The sequence in DNA is TGCGCCAGCAGCTTGGAACAAAATAATTCACCCCTCCACTTT.